This TCR beta chain was identified during a study of Tregs in tolerant kidney transplant recipients. Turning to the study itself: Mixed chimerism was transient after nonmyeloablative marrow transplants from related graft donors.

The CDR3 runs 15 residues. Germline CDR1 MGHRA, CDR2 YSYEKL. Method: immunoSEQ multiplex PCR; TCRdb's copy keeps in-frame clones and lacks some. This table holds over 50,000 clones, 80% to 90% found once. General study results and limits: Tolerant patients' donor-specific Tregs expanded beyond overall Tregs, suggesting antigen-driven growth.

As concerns this clone: No antigen is known for it. Mismatch with germline at one junction end may stem from a read error.

The specimen comprised Tregs from blood, sampled before the transplant. This rearrangement joins TRBV4-1 to TRBJ1-1, with D possibly being TRBD1 (6 bases). This sequence originates from a human donor who received a combined kidney and bone marrow transplant. The DNA of the CDR3 is TGCGCCAGCGGCCAAGGGGGAGGGAGGATCGCTGAAGCTTTCTTT. Its protein product is CASGQGGGRIAEAFF.